This TCR beta chain is from a study of post-analysis software for immune sequencing data. Study overall: The study covered relapsing-remitting, secondary progressive and progressive-relapsing courses of multiple sclerosis.

As to this clonotype: Its antigen is not identified. One junction end disagrees with the germline gene, perhaps due to a read error.

Incorporated into the TCR beta cDNA libraries were unique molecular identifiers, which served to reduce PCR and sequencing biases. TCRdb ran MiXCR on the PCR reads and lists one entry per CDR3 protein. This table holds hundreds of thousands of distinct CDR3 sequences, more than 50% found once. Overall study results and limits: Controls' normalized Chao1 diversity significantly exceeded that of multiple sclerosis patients. Higher frequency in patients than in controls was seen for roughly five TRBV segments, with TRBV5-6, TRBV5-1 and TRBV20-1 among them.

The CDR3 consists of 16 residues. The germline V gene encodes CDR1 SGHTA and CDR2 FQGNSA. This sequence was found in a girl aged 2 to 10 with multiple sclerosis. Sequenced: blood. The chain combines TRBV7-2 with TRBJ2-6, with D possibly called TRBD1 or TRBD2 (5 bases each). The CDR3 loop reads CASSRGPRSWANVLTF. As DNA, the CDR3 is TGTGCCAGCAGCCGGGGACCGCGCTCTTGGGCCAACGTCCTGACTTTC.